Reported below is one TCR beta chain. The assay was immunoSEQ multiplex PCR, and TCRdb's table has in-frame clones only and misses some. The sample contains tens of thousands of clones, around 87% of which appear only once. The diagnosis in patients was locally advanced or metastatic urothelial carcinoma. Germline V gene lookup returns CDR1 SGHNT and CDR2 YENEEA. The CDR3 is 16 amino acids. V shed 1 base and J 5 bases; nucleotides not matched to a gene: 8. This entry comes from a study of PD-L1 blockade in urothelial cancer. At the level of the study: Male sex and bladder-origin urothelial cancer were recorded for about 90% of the roughly 29 patients. Previous chemotherapy exposure amounted to 0 to 3 regimens for patients. The study recovered a median of 141,255 T cells per blood sample.

This specimen was PBMCs, taken around atezolizumab (anti-PD-L1) treatment. This receptor was taken from a man over 45 with urothelial cancer. The genes are TRBV11-3 and TRBJ2-1, with 7 nucleotides matching TRBD2. In nucleotides, the CDR3 is TGTGCCAGCAGCTTAGGGGGGGGGAGTTGGCACAATGAGCAGTTCTTC. This sequence encodes CASSLGGGSWHNEQFF.